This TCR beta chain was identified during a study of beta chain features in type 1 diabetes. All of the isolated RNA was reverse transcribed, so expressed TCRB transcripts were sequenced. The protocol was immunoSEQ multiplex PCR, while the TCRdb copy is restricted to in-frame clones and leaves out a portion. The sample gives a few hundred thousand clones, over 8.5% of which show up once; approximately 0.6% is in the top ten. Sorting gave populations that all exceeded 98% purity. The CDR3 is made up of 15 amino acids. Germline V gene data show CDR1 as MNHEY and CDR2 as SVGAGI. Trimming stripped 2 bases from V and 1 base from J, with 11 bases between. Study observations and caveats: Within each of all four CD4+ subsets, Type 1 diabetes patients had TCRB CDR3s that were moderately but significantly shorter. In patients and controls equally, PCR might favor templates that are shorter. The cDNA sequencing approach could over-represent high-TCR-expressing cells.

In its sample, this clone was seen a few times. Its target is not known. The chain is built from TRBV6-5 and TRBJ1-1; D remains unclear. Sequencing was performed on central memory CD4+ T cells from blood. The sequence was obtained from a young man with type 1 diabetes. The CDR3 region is CASSYDTPGNTEAFF. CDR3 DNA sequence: TGTGCCAGCAGTTACGATACCCCGGGGAACACTGAAGCTTTCTTT.